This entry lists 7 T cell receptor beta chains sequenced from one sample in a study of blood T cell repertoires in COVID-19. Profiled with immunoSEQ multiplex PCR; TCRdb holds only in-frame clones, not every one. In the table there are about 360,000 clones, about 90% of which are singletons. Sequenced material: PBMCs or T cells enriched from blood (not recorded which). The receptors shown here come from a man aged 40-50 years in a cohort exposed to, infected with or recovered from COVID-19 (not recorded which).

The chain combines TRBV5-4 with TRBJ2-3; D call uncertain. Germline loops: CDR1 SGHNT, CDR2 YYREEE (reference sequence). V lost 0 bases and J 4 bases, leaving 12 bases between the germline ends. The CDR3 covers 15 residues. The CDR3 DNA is TGTGCCAGCAGCTTGGATCGGGTTCGGTCAGATACGCAGTATTTT. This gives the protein CASSLDRVRSDTQYF.

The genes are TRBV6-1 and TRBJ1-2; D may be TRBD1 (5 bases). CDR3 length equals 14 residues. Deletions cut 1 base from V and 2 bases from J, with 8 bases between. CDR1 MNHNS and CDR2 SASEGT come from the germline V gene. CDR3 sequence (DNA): TGTGCCAGCAGTGAAGGGGGGGGAAACTATGGCTACACCTTC. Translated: CASSEGGGNYGYTF.

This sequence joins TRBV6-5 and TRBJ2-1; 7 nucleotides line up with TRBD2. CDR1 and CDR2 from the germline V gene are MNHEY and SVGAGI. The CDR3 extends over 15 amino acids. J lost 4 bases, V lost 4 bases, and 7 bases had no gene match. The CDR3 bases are TGTGCCAGCAGTTGGACTAGGGAGGCTTACAATGAGCAGTTCTTC. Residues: CASSWTREAYNEQFF.

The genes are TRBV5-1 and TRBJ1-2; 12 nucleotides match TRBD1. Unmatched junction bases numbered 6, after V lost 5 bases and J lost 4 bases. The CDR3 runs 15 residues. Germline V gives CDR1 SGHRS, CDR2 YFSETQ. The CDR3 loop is CASRGGTGGGYGYTF. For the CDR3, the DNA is TGCGCCAGCAGGGGCGGGACAGGGGGCGGCTATGGCTACACCTTC.

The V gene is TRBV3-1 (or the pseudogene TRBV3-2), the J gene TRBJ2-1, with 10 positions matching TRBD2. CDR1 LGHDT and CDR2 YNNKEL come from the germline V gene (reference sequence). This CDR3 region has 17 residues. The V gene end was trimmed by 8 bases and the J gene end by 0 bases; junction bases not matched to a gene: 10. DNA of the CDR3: TGTGCCAGCCGTCCGACTAGCGGGCCCAGCTCCTACAATGAGCAGTTCTTC. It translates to CASRPTSGPSSYNEQFF.

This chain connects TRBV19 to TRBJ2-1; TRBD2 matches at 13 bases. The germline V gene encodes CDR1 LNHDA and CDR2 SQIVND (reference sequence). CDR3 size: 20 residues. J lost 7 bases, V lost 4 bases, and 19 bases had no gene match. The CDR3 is CASSKRGVETGTSGMNEQFF. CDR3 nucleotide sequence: TGTGCCAGTAGTAAAAGGGGCGTCGAAACCGGGACTAGCGGGATGAATGAGCAGTTCTTC.

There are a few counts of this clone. CDR3 nucleotide sequence: TGTGCCAGCAGTTCTCCGGGACAGGGGATCTACGAGCAGTACTTC. This translates into CASSSPGQGIYEQYF. The gene calls are TRBV11-2 and TRBJ2-7, with 10 bases aligning to TRBD1. The J segment lost 3 bases and the V segment lost 6 bases, leaving 8 bases of the junction unmatched. Germline loops: CDR1 SGHAT, CDR2 FQNNGV. The CDR3 loop spans 15 amino acids.